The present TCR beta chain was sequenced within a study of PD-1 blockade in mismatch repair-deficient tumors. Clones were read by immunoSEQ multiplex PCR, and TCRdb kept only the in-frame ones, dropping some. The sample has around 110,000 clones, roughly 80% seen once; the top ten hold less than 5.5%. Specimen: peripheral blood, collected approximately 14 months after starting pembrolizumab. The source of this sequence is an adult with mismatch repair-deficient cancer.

CDR3 amino acids: CASSPQVARPYNEQFF. The CDR3 DNA follows: TGTGCCAGCAGCCCCCAGGTGGCTAGACCCTACAATGAGCAGTTCTTC. The chain carries TRBV2 and TRBJ2-1; D is unresolved. Trimming took 6 bases from V and 2 from J, leaving 17 bases between them. This CDR3 comprises 16 residues. Looked up from germline, CDR1 is SNHLY and CDR2 is FYNNEI.